The clone carrying this TCR beta chain occurred once. Its specificity is not known. This could be a read error, since a much larger clone is one nucleotide away. This CDR3 spans 14 amino acids. With 2 bases removed from V and 1 base from J, the gap between germline ends came to 5 bases. CDR1 and CDR2 (germline): MNHEY, SVGAGI. The data are from a study of Graves' ophthalmopathy and Graves' hyperthyroidism. Looking at the study overall: Untreated patients at initial diagnosis provided peripheral blood. Whole-study results and caveats: A majority of expanded thyroid clonotypes exceeding 0.001 frequency were likewise present in blood.

Amplification of the TCR beta CDR3 regions used RNA transcripts (as template). Scientists carried out first-round RT-PCR using HTBI primers and then a second-round multiplex PCR. TCRdb passed the multiplex PCR reads through MiXCR, listing each CDR3 protein once. The sample lists roughly 410,000 distinct CDR3 sequences, roughly 14% occurring once. Pregnancy or lactation, uncontrolled infections and other autoimmune diseases were grounds for excluding patients. The diagnostic workup employed clinical symptoms, serum thyroxine, TRAb, thyroid ultrasound and orbital computed tomography. Sequenced sample: peripheral blood. The clonotype comes from a woman in her late teens or twenties with stable Graves' hyperthyroidism. This rearrangement joins TRBV6-5 to TRBJ2-2; D unclear. The CDR3 DNA reads TGTGCCAGCAGTTACAACAGGAACACCGGGGAGCTGTTTTTT. It codes for CASSYNRNTGELFF.